The sample holds one count of the clone carrying this TCR beta chain. The antigen remains unidentified. This specimen comes from a study of CD8+ T cells in alopecia areata. Study conclusions and caveats: Patients shared TCRs less clearly than mice did, possibly for HLA-related reasons.

RNA extraction was followed by reverse transcription into cDNA, which acted as the sequencing template. The data were produced by immunoSEQ multiplex PCR, yet TCRdb's version contains in-frame clones alone and is incomplete. The sample yields around 150,000 clones, around 59% seen once. Treatment meaning: oral pan-JAK inhibitor, 5-10 mg twice daily. V lost 2 bases to trimming and J lost 14 bases, with 18 bases between them. Germline V lookup: CDR1 GTSNPN, CDR2 SVGIG (reference sequence). CDR3 size: 13 residues. This clonotype was sampled from a human donor with alopecia areata. The sequences come from CD4+ T cells sorted from blood, collected at week 24, from a patient treated with tofacitinib. This rearrangement joins TRBV30 to TRBJ1-4; possible D gene TRBD1, 6 bases. The CDR3 region is CAWSPTNRDTLFF. CDR3 in DNA: TGTGCCTGGAGTCCAACCAACCGGGACACCCTGTTTTTT. The full variable domain, its missing parts supplied by reference TRBV30 and TRBJ1-4, is SQTIHQWPATLVQPVGSPLSLECTVEGTSNPNLYWYRQAAGRGLQLLFYSVGIGQISSEVPQNLSASRPQDRQFILSSKKLLLSDSGFYLCAWSPTNRDTLFFGSGTQLSVL.